These T cell receptor beta chains were read from a single sample in a study of blood T cells in healthy people across ages. TCRdb recomputed calls from the 5' RACE reads with MiXCR, one row per CDR3 protein. The repertoire holds about 1,600,000 distinct CDR3 sequences, with 42% as singletons. The specimen sequenced was blood. The source of these receptors is a woman in her late teens or twenties in good health. Each CDR3 is given with its conserved first and last residue. A D gene is named only where the DNA matches it firmly. Some rows mark clone size as missing; the rest say once, few, many or name a class of expanded clone.

TRBV10-3	few	.	TRBJ2-5	CAMKQGVEETQYF	TGTGCCATGAAACAGGGTGTAGAAGAGACCCAGTACTTC
TRBV4-1	many	.	TRBJ2-1	CASSQENGVQFF	TGCGCCAGCAGCCAAGAGAACGGAGTGCAGTTCTTC
TRBV7-2	.	.	TRBJ2-7	CASSLDLGHEQYF	TGTGCCAGCAGCTTGGACCTCGGACATGAGCAGTACTTC
TRBV20-1	many	.	TRBJ1-1	CSARMYKEGWTEAFF	TGCAGTGCTAGAATGTATAAGGAAGGGTGGACTGAAGCTTTCTTT
TRBV6-1	few	TRBD1	TRBJ1-2	CASREGTGHSYTF	TGTGCCAGCAGGGAAGGGACAGGCCACAGCTACACCTTC
TRBV29-1	few	.	TRBJ2-3	CSSIRATDTQYF	TGCAGCTCTATAAGGGCCACAGATACGCAGTATTTT
TRBV6-4	.	TRBD2	TRBJ2-3	CASSSTSSDTQYF	TGTGCCAGCAGTTCGACTAGCTCAGATACGCAGTATTTT
TRBV5-1	.	TRBD1	TRBJ2-1	CASSDTGGFYNEQFF	TGCGCCAGCAGCGATACAGGGGGCTTCTACAATGAGCAGTTCTTC
TRBV20-1	few	.	TRBJ1-4	CSAKGSLNEKLFF	TGCAGTGCTAAGGGTTCCCTCAATGAAAAACTGTTTTTT
TRBV18	.	.	TRBJ2-7	CASSPQGPGYEQYF	TGTGCCAGCTCACCACAGGGGCCGGGTTACGAGCAGTACTTC
TRBV10-3	few	TRBD2	TRBJ2-3	CAIRRGAGGPTDTQYF	TGTGCCATCAGGAGGGGAGCGGGAGGGCCCACAGATACGCAGTATTTT
TRBV27	.	.	TRBJ2-1	CASSSKGGRVTEQFF	TGTGCCAGCAGTTCAAAAGGCGGCAGGGTGACTGAGCAGTTCTTC
TRBV7-2	.	TRBD2	TRBJ2-2	CASSLSGTTVGGELFF	TGTGCCAGCAGCTTAAGCGGGACTACCGTCGGCGGGGAGCTGTTTTTT
TRBV6-2/TRBV6-3	.	.	TRBJ1-5	CASSSGFVGSNQPQHF	TGTGCCAGCAGTTCCGGTTTTGTCGGTAGCAATCAGCCCCAGCATTTT
TRBV20-1	.	.	TRBJ1-5	CSGSQQGNQPQHF	TGCAGTGGATCCCAACAGGGAAATCAGCCCCAGCATTTT
TRBV29-1	.	.	TRBJ2-4	CSVGVGSDIQYF	TGCAGCGTTGGTGTAGGTTCGGACATTCAGTACTTC
TRBV20-1	few	TRBD2	TRBJ2-5	CSARLAKETQYF	TGCAGTGCACGACTAGCGAAGGAGACCCAGTACTTC
TRBV14	few	TRBD1	TRBJ2-3	CASSQFRRTGVTDTQYF	TGTGCCAGCAGCCAATTCCGGAGGACAGGGGTCACAGATACGCAGTATTTT
TRBV20-1	few	.	TRBJ2-5	CSASTRWAEQYF	TGCAGTGCTAGCACGCGGTGGGCGGAGCAGTACTTC
TRBV9	once	.	TRBJ1-3	CASSGDGAGNTIYF	TGTGCCAGCAGCGGAGACGGGGCAGGAAACACCATATATTTT
TRBV6-5	.	.	TRBJ2-3	CASSSREGRTDTQYF	TGTGCCAGCAGTTCGCGAGAGGGTCGCACAGATACGCAGTATTTT
TRBV4-2	.	.	TRBJ2-7	CASSQEIASSYNEQYF	TGTGCCAGCAGCCAAGAAATAGCGTCGTCCTACAATGAGCAGTACTTC
TRBV6-5	few	TRBD2	TRBJ2-3	CASSYLGAGGRADTQYF	TGTGCCAGCAGTTACTTAGGAGCGGGGGGTAGGGCGGATACGCAGTATTTT
TRBV6-5	.	.	TRBJ2-3	CASSYSQSGFSTDTQYF	TGTGCCAGCAGTTACTCACAATCGGGGTTTAGCACAGATACGCAGTATTTT
TRBV6-1	.	TRBD1	TRBJ2-3	CASIFRDRVTDTQYF	TGTGCCAGCATCTTCAGGGACAGGGTGACAGATACGCAGTATTTT
TRBV29-1	.	.	TRBJ2-4	CSVFGAENIQYF	TGCAGCGTTTTTGGGGCGGAGAACATTCAGTACTTC
TRBV28	few	TRBD1	TRBJ2-2	CASSFYRGTGELFF	TGTGCCAGCAGTTTTTACAGGGGAACCGGGGAGCTGTTTTTT
TRBV3-1	.	.	TRBJ2-7	CASSLGRLSEQYF	TGTGCCAGCAGCCTGGGACGCTTATCCGAGCAGTACTTC
TRBV7-9	.	TRBD2	TRBJ2-1	CASSLRASGWGLGTYNEQFF	TGTGCCAGCAGCCTCCGGGCTAGCGGGTGGGGACTAGGAACCTACAATGAGCAGTTCTTC
TRBV28	few	TRBD1	TRBJ2-7	CASSWTGSMVEQYF	TGTGCCAGCAGTTGGACAGGCTCAATGGTTGAGCAGTACTTC
TRBV12-3/TRBV12-4	.	.	TRBJ1-2	CASSLQASIYGYTF	TGTGCCAGCAGCTTGCAAGCTTCGATTTATGGCTACACCTTC
TRBV25-1	.	.	TRBJ1-5	CASSPAGFGQPQHF	TGTGCCAGCAGCCCTGCAGGGTTTGGGCAGCCCCAGCATTTT
TRBV6-1	.	.	TRBJ2-7	CASCDYEQYF	TGTGCCAGCTGCGACTACGAGCAGTACTTC
TRBV6-1	.	.	TRBJ2-5	CASLVYRGNGGTQYF	TGTGCCAGCCTGGTGTATAGGGGCAATGGTGGGACCCAGTACTTC
TRBV27	.	.	TRBJ1-1	CASSLVGGFMNTEAFF	TGTGCCAGCAGTTTGGTGGGGGGCTTCATGAACACTGAAGCTTTCTTT
TRBV9	.	TRBD1	TRBJ2-3	CASGLQGNPSTDTQYF	TGTGCCAGCGGCTTACAGGGGAATCCAAGCACAGATACGCAGTATTTT
TRBV7-2	.	TRBD2	TRBJ2-3	CASSIVAGGSVDTQYF	TGTGCCAGCAGCATTGTTGCGGGAGGCTCAGTAGATACGCAGTATTTT
TRBV4-1	many	.	TRBJ2-3	CASSQGQTRDTQYF	TGCGCCAGCAGCCAAGGCCAAACCCGAGATACGCAGTATTTT
TRBV27	.	.	TRBJ2-7	CATARQTGYEQYF	TGTGCCACCGCCCGGCAAACGGGGTACGAGCAGTACTTC
TRBV6-7	.	.	TRBJ1-2	CASRPPGKGTHNRHGYTF	TGTGCCAGCAGACCTCCGGGGAAGGGAACCCACAACCGACATGGCTACACCTTC
TRBV6-1	few	.	TRBJ1-4	CAIQGWEKLFF	TGTGCCATCCAGGGATGGGAAAAACTGTTTTTT